This section outlines one T cell receptor (beta chain) sequence together with its context. The sample holds many counts of this clonotype. Its recognized antigen is unknown. Within one base of it there is no much larger clone, and no base qualities were kept. In the paper's terms, the treatment or condition label means: in vitro stimulation with specific CMV peptide epitopes to enrich CMV-specific T cells. The junction shows trimming of 1 base on V and 1 base on J, plus 9 bases between the germline ends. There are 15 amino acids in the CDR3, from cysteine to phenylalanine inclusive. CDR3 DNA is the only sequence kept; it has 45 bases, read in frame from the first base. Based on the germline V gene, the CDR1 and CDR2 sequences are SNHLY and FYNNEI. The sequencing machine was an Illumina HiSeq 1500. TCRdb handled the public reads itself, with Q25 trimming in fastp and clone calling in MiXCR, and kept productive beta chains. CDR3 protein sequences are deduplicated, and each keeps its most common genes and DNA. For this sample there are 110,000 to 150,000 distinct CDR3 sequences; more than 30% appear just once. The top ten hold 45% to 55% of the sample.

The entry originates in a study of T cell repertoires in cytomegalovirus infection (dated by TCRdb to between 2018 and 2021). At the level of the whole study: Recently identified HLA-C-restricted CMV epitopes, whose presentation resists viral immunomodulation, were targeted by peptide stimulations together with well-studied HLA-B-restricted epitopes. Donor HLA type was relevant to the analysis, because carriage of CMV infection together with the matching HLA type was indicated by public TCR beta signatures. General conclusions and limits of the study: The ex vivo response was dominated by HLA-C-restricted CMV-specific TCR beta clonotypes, which also provided the single most frequent clonotype in two of eight donors. Cumulative frequency of public TCR beta family members discriminated carriers of CMV infection plus the relevant HLA type in this cohort and an independent 352-donor cohort.

The chain is made from TRBV2 and TRBJ2-3, with no reliable assignment of the D segment. This TCR came from a human donor in good health (CMV status not recorded). Some clones in this sample may be carry-over from other donors' samples. The source was CD8+ T cells from cultured PBMCs, collected from culture after CMV antigen stimulation. The sequenced DNA is TGTGCCAGCAGTGAAGGCGACCGGCGCACAGATACGCAGTATTTT. It specifies CASSEGDRRTDTQYF.